The next 12 T cell receptor beta chains were all read from a single sample in a study of cytomegalovirus exposure and HLA in healthy donors. Primers: 60 Vbeta forward and 13 Jbeta reverse. Assay: immunoSEQ multiplex PCR; the TCRdb copy retains only in-frame clones and omits some. Among 230,000 or so clones listed, about 93% were seen once. The sequencing input was PBMCs. The receptors stem from a girl aged 2-10 years in good health and CMV-seronegative.

The chain uses TRBV5-6 and TRBJ1-1, with a tentative D call TRBD1 (6 bases). Trimming took 1 base from V and 3 from J, leaving 13 bases between them. Germline assignment: CDR1 SGHDT and CDR2 YYEEEE. This CDR3 is 15 amino acids long. The CDR3: CASSLLKGVYTEAFF. The CDR3 DNA is TGTGCCAGCAGCTTGTTGAAGGGGGTATACACTGAAGCTTTCTTT.

Turning to this clone: The same CDR3 can be traced to other DNA sequences in this sample. This chain uses TRBV9 with TRBJ2-7, with D perhaps matching TRBD1 (5 bases). The CDR3 spans 14 residues. V lost 0 bases to trimming and J lost 2 bases, with 9 bases between them. Looked up from germline, CDR1 is SGDLS and CDR2 is YYNGEE. CDR3 coding DNA: TGTGCCAGCAGCGTAGGGCAGGGCCCCTACGAGCAGTACTTC. Translation: CASSVGQGPYEQYF.

V is TRBV10-3 and J is TRBJ2-3; 12 bases align to TRBD2. This CDR3 comprises 16 residues. Unmatched junction bases numbered 8, after V lost 6 bases and J lost 4 bases. CDR1 and CDR2 (germline): ENHRY, SYGVKD. CDR3 sequence: CAIRTSGSLISDTQYF. CDR3 nucleotides: TGTGCCATCAGGACTAGCGGGAGTTTGATTTCAGATACGCAGTATTTT.

The chain combines TRBV6-1 with TRBJ2-3, with a weak D call TRBD2 (5 bases). Trimming pared 7 bases from V and 2 bases from J, leaving 13 bases between. Germline assignment: CDR1 MNHNS and CDR2 SASEGT. This CDR3 spans 14 amino acids. The DNA for the CDR3 is TGTGCCAGCAACCCGGGATCCCACACAGATACGCAGTATTTT. This codes for CASNPGSHTDTQYF.

This CDR3 reads CASSLLTAYGHSYGYTF. The CDR3 DNA follows: TGTGCCAGCAGTTTATTGACCGCATATGGACACTCCTATGGCTACACCTTC. This chain uses TRBV27 with TRBJ1-2; tentatively, D is TRBD1 (5 bases). Per germline, CDR1 MNHEY and CDR2 SMNVEV (reference sequence). V was pared by 1 base and J by 4 bases, with 19 bases between. The CDR3 has 17 residues.

The sample holds one count of this clone. The J gene is TRBJ1-1, the V gene TRBV5-5; possible D gene TRBD1, 5 bases. The germline CDR1 and CDR2 sequences are SGHKS and YYEKEE (reference sequence). This CDR3 is 16 amino acids long. Deletions cut 4 bases from V and 4 bases from J, with 20 bases between. In DNA, the CDR3 is TGTGCCAGCAGCACAATGGCGGGGGGGGGAGGCACTGAAGCTTTCTTT. Residues: CASSTMAGGGGTEAFF. The complete variable domain, with remaining parts taken from reference TRBV5-5 and TRBJ1-1, reads DAGVTQSPTHLIKTRGQQVTLRCSPISGHKSVSWYQQVLGQGPQFIFQYYEKEERGRGNFPDRFSARQFPNYSSELNVNALLLGDSALYLCASSTMAGGGGTEAFFGQGTRLTVV.

This chain links TRBV11-2 with TRBJ1-4; 9 bases are shared with TRBD1. V lost 5 bases to trimming and J lost 7 bases; unmatched junction nucleotides: 8. CDR1 is SGHAT and CDR2 is FQNNGV in the germline V gene. This CDR3 is 15 amino acids long. CDR3 in amino acids: CASSPGQGIGEKLFF. CDR3 coding DNA: TGTGCCAGCAGCCCAGGACAGGGGATAGGTGAAAAACTGTTTTTT.

The J gene is TRBJ1-6, the V gene TRBV28, with 9 bases matching TRBD1. Germline values: CDR1 MDHEN, CDR2 SYDVKM. This CDR3 spans 14 amino acids. Trimming removed 4 bases from V and 10 bases from J; junction bases left unmatched: 5. CDR3 residues: CASSWDRVSSPLHF. CDR3 bases: TGTGCCAGCAGTTGGGACAGGGTATCATCACCCCTCCACTTT.

The chain joins TRBV6-5 to TRBJ2-3, with 11 bases that match TRBD2. The length of the CDR3 is 16 residues. Per germline, CDR1 MNHEY and CDR2 SVGAGI. Trimming cost V 4 bases and J 2 bases; bases outside gene matches: 5. CDR3 in amino acids: CASSWGLAASTDTQYF. The DNA for the CDR3 is TGTGCCAGCAGTTGGGGACTAGCGGCCTCCACAGATACGCAGTATTTT.

The chain has TRBV7-9 and TRBJ1-2; 8 nucleotides align to TRBD1. CDR3 length equals 15 residues. With V trimmed by 7 bases and J by 3 bases, 10 bases remained unmatched. CDR1 SEHNR and CDR2 FQNEAQ come from the germline V gene (reference sequence). CDR3 sequence (DNA): TGTGCCAGCACCGGGGCAGGGGGCGTTGACTATGGCTACACCTTC. Translating gives CASTGAGGVDYGYTF.

The chain recombines TRBV6-5 with TRBJ1-1; D is uncertain. V shed 2 bases and J shed 5 bases, with 18 bases lying between them. Germline CDR1 is MNHEY and CDR2 is SVGAGI. There are 16 residues in the CDR3. CDR3 bases: TGTGCCAGCAGTTACCAGCCCCTCAGACTTGGGACTGAAGCTTTCTTT. Translation: CASSYQPLRLGTEAFF.

This chain links TRBV2 with TRBJ2-7, with TRBD2 matching over 11 bases. This CDR3 region has 14 residues. Germline V lookup: CDR1 SNHLY, CDR2 FYNNEI. V was clipped by 6 bases and J by 3 bases; unmatched bases: 4. CDR3 region: CASRAGTSGYEQYF. DNA of the CDR3: TGTGCCAGCAGGGCCGGGACTAGCGGCTACGAGCAGTACTTC.